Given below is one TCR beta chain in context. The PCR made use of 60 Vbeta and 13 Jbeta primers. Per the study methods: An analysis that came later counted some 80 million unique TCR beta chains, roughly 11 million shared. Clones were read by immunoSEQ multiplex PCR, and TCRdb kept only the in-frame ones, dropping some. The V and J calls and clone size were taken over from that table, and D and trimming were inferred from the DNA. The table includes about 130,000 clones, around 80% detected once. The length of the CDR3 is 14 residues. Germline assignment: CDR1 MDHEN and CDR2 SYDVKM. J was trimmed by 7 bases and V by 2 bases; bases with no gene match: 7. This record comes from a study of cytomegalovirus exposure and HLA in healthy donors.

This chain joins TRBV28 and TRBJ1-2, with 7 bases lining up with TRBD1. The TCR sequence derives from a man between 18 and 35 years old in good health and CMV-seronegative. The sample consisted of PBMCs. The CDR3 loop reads CASSLGDRVAGYTF. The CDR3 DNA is TGTGCCAGCAGTTTAGGAGACAGGGTAGCTGGCTACACCTTC.